This is a list of T cell receptor beta chains from one sample in a study of blood T cell repertoires in COVID-19. Sequenced by immunoSEQ multiplex PCR; TCRdb stores in-frame clones only, minus some. The data show a few hundred thousand clones, approximately 83% seen once. Input material: peripheral blood. Receptor source: a man older than 75 with acute or convalescent COVID-19. CDR3s include the opening cysteine and the closing phenylalanine or tryptophan. Fields, in order: V gene, CDR3 length, J gene, CDR3 protein.

TRBV21-1	13	TRBJ2-7	CASIKRTGREQYF
TRBV9	17	TRBJ2-3	CASSVAGGQGSGDTQYF
TRBV19	15	TRBJ2-7	CASSMQRGYSYEQYF
TRBV5-6	16	TRBJ1-1	CASSLGAGVMNTEAFF
TRBV28	13	TRBJ1-1	CASSQQGGTEAFF
TRBV9	16	TRBJ2-5	CASSVVAGGPGETQYF
TRBV18	12	TRBJ2-7	CASSPGGAVGGF
TRBV5-1	15	TRBJ2-3	CASRPEVVPTDTQYF
TRBV7-2	15	TRBJ1-3	CASSLQGSTGNTIYF
TRBV4-1	14	TRBJ1-2	CASSQWTGDYGYTF
TRBV10-3	18	TRBJ1-4	CAISESPKDQGNRYKLFF
TRBV7-3	14	TRBJ2-7	CASSLTSGTYEQYF
TRBV9	15	TRBJ1-6	CASSGRGIRNSPLHF
TRBV27	13	TRBJ2-6	CASSLRGANVLTF
TRBV18	15	TRBJ1-6	CASHLPGQYNSPLHF
TRBV6-5	12	TRBJ2-3	CASRTSSDTQYF